A selection of T cell receptor beta chains follows, all from one sample in a study of blood T cell repertoires in COVID-19. The table came from immunoSEQ multiplex PCR; TCRdb's copy has only in-frame clones and leaves some out. The data hold approximately 170,000 clones, with about 81% observed a single time. The specimen was peripheral blood. Every receptor here comes from a human donor in a cohort sampled during active COVID-19. The CDR3 runs from the conserved cysteine through the conserved F or W. Fields, in order: V gene, clone size, J gene, CDR3 length, D gene, CDR3 DNA, CDR3 protein. The D gene is left open where the match is weak. Some rows mark clone size as missing; the rest say once, few, many or name a class of expanded clone.

v_gene: TRBV7-2; abundance: few; j_gene: TRBJ1-6; len: 15; d_gene: -; CDR3nt: TGTGCCAGCAGCTTACCGGGTCCGCATAATTCACCCCTCCACTTT; CDR3aa: CASSLPGPHNSPLHF
v_gene: TRBV19; abundance: once; j_gene: TRBJ2-1; len: 13; d_gene: -; CDR3nt: TGTGCCAGTAGTAGTGGACAGTACAATGAGCAGTTCTTC; CDR3aa: CASSSGQYNEQFF
v_gene: TRBV6-6; abundance: -; j_gene: TRBJ1-1; len: 16; d_gene: TRBD1; CDR3nt: TGTGCCAGCAGTTTGGACAGGGGGCGGATGGACACTGAAGCTTTCTTT; CDR3aa: CASSLDRGRMDTEAFF
v_gene: TRBV5-1; abundance: -; j_gene: TRBJ2-6; len: 16; d_gene: -; CDR3nt: TGCGCCAGCAGCTTGGTCAGCGCCTCTGGGGCCAACGTCCTGACTTTC; CDR3aa: CASSLVSASGANVLTF
v_gene: TRBV3-1/TRBV3-2; abundance: -; j_gene: TRBJ1-2; len: 16; d_gene: TRBD1; CDR3nt: TGTGCCAGCAGCCAAGCCGCGACAGGGGGTGGGTATGGCTACACCTTC; CDR3aa: CASSQAATGGGYGYTF
v_gene: TRBV12-3/TRBV12-4; abundance: -; j_gene: TRBJ1-1; len: 13; d_gene: -; CDR3nt: TGTGCCAGCAGTTTACTCTTCGACACTGAAGCTTTCTTT; CDR3aa: CASSLLFDTEAFF
v_gene: TRBV18; abundance: -; j_gene: TRBJ2-3; len: 15; d_gene: -; CDR3nt: TGTGCCAGCTCACCACAAAGAGGGAGCACAGATACGCAGTATTTT; CDR3aa: CASSPQRGSTDTQYF
v_gene: TRBV15; abundance: -; j_gene: TRBJ2-1; len: 12; d_gene: TRBD2; CDR3nt: TGTGCCACCAGCAGATCCCTAGCGGTGCAGTTCTTC; CDR3aa: CATSRSLAVQFF
v_gene: TRBV27; abundance: -; j_gene: TRBJ2-7; len: 13; d_gene: TRBD1; CDR3nt: TGTGCCAGCAGTTGGGACAGCTCCTACGAGCAGTACTTC; CDR3aa: CASSWDSSYEQYF
v_gene: TRBV7-9; abundance: -; j_gene: TRBJ2-7; len: 14; d_gene: TRBD1; CDR3nt: TGTGCCAGCAGCTTGGACAGGGGGATCTACGAGCAGTACTTC; CDR3aa: CASSLDRGIYEQYF
v_gene: TRBV11-3; abundance: -; j_gene: TRBJ2-1; len: 11; d_gene: -; CDR3nt: TGTGCCAGCAGCGAGAGGCATGAGCAGTTCTTC; CDR3aa: CASSERHEQFF
v_gene: TRBV9; abundance: -; j_gene: TRBJ2-3; len: 14; d_gene: TRBD1; CDR3nt: TGTGCCAGCAGCGGGGGACAGGGGGAAGATACGCAGTATTTT; CDR3aa: CASSGGQGEDTQYF
v_gene: TRBV10-3; abundance: once; j_gene: TRBJ1-2; len: 13; d_gene: TRBD1; CDR3nt: TGTGCCATCAGTGTGGGACAGGGAGCTGGCTACACCTTC; CDR3aa: CAISVGQGAGYTF
v_gene: TRBV29-1; abundance: once; j_gene: TRBJ2-3; len: 12; d_gene: TRBD1; CDR3nt: TGCAGCGGTTATGACAGGGCGGATACGCAGTATTTT; CDR3aa: CSGYDRADTQYF
v_gene: TRBV7-2; abundance: -; j_gene: TRBJ2-1; len: 16; d_gene: TRBD2; CDR3nt: TGTGCCAGCAGACTAGCGGGGGCGAGCTCCTACAATGAGCAGTTCTTC; CDR3aa: CASRLAGASSYNEQFF
v_gene: TRBV11-2; abundance: few; j_gene: TRBJ2-1; len: 15; d_gene: -; CDR3nt: TGTGCCAGCAGCCTCCAACGGGCGGGGCCCCACGAGCAGTTCTTC; CDR3aa: CASSLQRAGPHEQFF
v_gene: TRBV4-3; abundance: once; j_gene: TRBJ2-2; len: 17; d_gene: TRBD2; CDR3nt: TGCGCCAGCAGCCAAGATCTGTCTAGCGGGATTGGTTGGGAGCTGTTTTTT; CDR3aa: CASSQDLSSGIGWELFF
v_gene: TRBV30; abundance: -; j_gene: TRBJ1-3; len: 13; d_gene: TRBD1; CDR3nt: TGTGCCTGCCCGACAGGGACTGGAAACACCATATATTTT; CDR3aa: CACPTGTGNTIYF
v_gene: TRBV19; abundance: -; j_gene: TRBJ2-3; len: 15; d_gene: -; CDR3nt: TGTGCCAGTAGTATCGGAGGGGAGATGCGAGATACGCAGTATTTT; CDR3aa: CASSIGGEMRDTQYF
v_gene: TRBV4-1; abundance: -; j_gene: TRBJ2-1; len: 15; d_gene: -; CDR3nt: TGCGCCAGCAGCCAAGAAGCGCTCTTCCCCAATGAGCAGTTCTTC; CDR3aa: CASSQEALFPNEQFF
v_gene: TRBV7-9; abundance: -; j_gene: TRBJ1-1; len: 15; d_gene: TRBD1; CDR3nt: TGTGCCAGCAGGGAACAGGGGGCGCCGAACACTGAAGCTTTCTTT; CDR3aa: CASREQGAPNTEAFF
v_gene: TRBV14; abundance: -; j_gene: TRBJ1-2; len: 12; d_gene: -; CDR3nt: TGTGCCAGCAGGAAAGGGAGTTTCGGCTACACCTTC; CDR3aa: CASRKGSFGYTF
v_gene: TRBV9; abundance: -; j_gene: TRBJ2-5; len: 16; d_gene: -; CDR3nt: TGTGCCAGCAGCGAGGAGACAGGGAGGTTGTCAGAGACCCAGTACTTC; CDR3aa: CASSEETGRLSETQYF
v_gene: TRBV6-5; abundance: -; j_gene: TRBJ1-5; len: 13; d_gene: TRBD1; CDR3nt: TGTGCCAGCAGTAGACAGGGAAATCAGCCCCAGCATTTT; CDR3aa: CASSRQGNQPQHF